The T cell receptor beta chain described here comes from a study of blood T cells in healthy people across ages. This clonotype has only a few counts. Healthy Caucasian individuals from Russia aged roughly 6 to 90 served as donors. CDR3 length: 16 amino acids. The J segment lost 0 bases and the V segment lost 1 base, leaving 6 bases of the junction unmatched. Germline V lookup: CDR1 DFQATT, CDR2 SNEGSKA (reference sequence). A second about 7 to 11 cycle PCR used barcoded and J-beta primers. TCRdb recomputed calls from the 5' RACE reads with MiXCR, one row per CDR3 protein. The sample includes around 1.5 million distinct CDR3 sequences, 30% to 35% of them seen just once.

The sequenced sample was blood. The rearrangement uses TRBV20-1 and TRBJ2-1, with 7 nucleotides matching TRBD2. The origin of this receptor is a woman aged 30 to 39 in good health. This CDR3 reads CSARVPLAVSYNEQFF. The CDR3 DNA sequence: TGCAGTGCTAGAGTCCCTCTAGCGGTCTCCTACAATGAGCAGTTCTTC.